These T cell receptor beta chains were read from a single sample in a study of T cells in Graves' hyperthyroidism and ophthalmopathy. TCRdb re-derived calls from the multiplex PCR reads in MiXCR, one entry per CDR3 protein. The data hold approximately 600,000 distinct CDR3 sequences, with more than 20% observed a single time. The sequenced material came from blood. Receptors originate from a man aged 30 to 39 with Graves' ophthalmopathy. Both conserved end residues are part of each CDR3. Fields, in order: J gene, clone size, D gene, V gene, CDR3 length, CDR3 DNA, CDR3 protein. The D gene is left open where the match is weak. Expanded clones are given a class, and other clones once, few, many or no size at all.

j_call: TRBJ2-7; clone_size: NA; d_call: TRBD2; v_call: TRBV28; cdr3_length: 15; cdr3_nt: TGTGCCAGCAGTTTGGAGCTAGCGGGCCTTATCGAGCAGTACTTC; cdr3_aa: CASSLELAGLIEQYF
j_call: TRBJ2-1; clone_size: many; d_call: NA; v_call: TRBV27; cdr3_length: 16; cdr3_nt: TGTGCCAGCAGTTTTAACCGAATTAGCTCCTACAATGAGCAGTTCTTC; cdr3_aa: CASSFNRISSYNEQFF
j_call: TRBJ2-1; clone_size: few; d_call: NA; v_call: TRBV19; cdr3_length: 13; cdr3_nt: TGTGCCAGTACCGACAGCCCCTACAATGAGCAGTTCTTC; cdr3_aa: CASTDSPYNEQFF
j_call: TRBJ2-7; clone_size: NA; d_call: NA; v_call: TRBV20-1; cdr3_length: 14; cdr3_nt: TGCAGTGCTCCTCTTGTACGGGACGTCTACGAGCAGTACTTC; cdr3_aa: CSAPLVRDVYEQYF
j_call: TRBJ2-7; clone_size: few; d_call: TRBD2; v_call: TRBV4-2; cdr3_length: 16; cdr3_nt: TGTGCCAGCAGCCAAGATGCCGCGGGAGATCCCTACGAGCAGTACTTC; cdr3_aa: CASSQDAAGDPYEQYF
j_call: TRBJ2-5; clone_size: NA; d_call: TRBD1; v_call: TRBV5-1; cdr3_length: 16; cdr3_nt: TGCGCCAGCAGCTCAGGAAGGCCGGGACAGGGCCCCTCGGGGTACTTC; cdr3_aa: CASSSGRPGQGPSGYF
j_call: TRBJ2-7; clone_size: many; d_call: NA; v_call: TRBV7-9; cdr3_length: 12; cdr3_nt: TGTGCCAGCGGGTCAGACCCCTACGAGCAGTACTTC; cdr3_aa: CASGSDPYEQYF
j_call: TRBJ2-7; clone_size: many; d_call: NA; v_call: TRBV6-2/TRBV6-3; cdr3_length: 14; cdr3_nt: TGTGCCAGCAGTTACTCGGACAATTCCTACGAGCAGTACTTC; cdr3_aa: CASSYSDNSYEQYF
j_call: TRBJ2-6; clone_size: NA; d_call: TRBD2; v_call: TRBV12-3/TRBV12-4; cdr3_length: 17; cdr3_nt: TGTGCCACCCCTCAGGGACTAGGCGACTCTGGGGCCAACGTCCTGACTTTC; cdr3_aa: CATPQGLGDSGANVLTF
j_call: TRBJ1-2; clone_size: NA; d_call: NA; v_call: TRBV20-1; cdr3_length: 13; cdr3_nt: TGCAGTGCTAGAGTGAGGGGGGCCTATGGCTACACCTTC; cdr3_aa: CSARVRGAYGYTF
j_call: TRBJ1-1; clone_size: many; d_call: NA; v_call: TRBV5-1; cdr3_length: 14; cdr3_nt: TGCGCCAGCTGCCCGGGTACCCCGGGCGCTGAAGCTTTCTTT; cdr3_aa: CASCPGTPGAEAFF
j_call: TRBJ1-1; clone_size: NA; d_call: NA; v_call: TRBV7-9; cdr3_length: 14; cdr3_nt: TGTGCCAGCAGGGCAGGACAGATGAACACTGAAGCTTTCTTT; cdr3_aa: CASRAGQMNTEAFF
j_call: TRBJ1-6; clone_size: few; d_call: TRBD1; v_call: TRBV20-1; cdr3_length: 15; cdr3_nt: TGCAGTGCTAGAGCTTCGACAGGGACCGCGTCACCCCTCCACTTT; cdr3_aa: CSARASTGTASPLHF
j_call: TRBJ2-3; clone_size: many; d_call: TRBD2; v_call: TRBV7-8; cdr3_length: 19; cdr3_nt: TGTGCCAGCAGCTTAAGACTAGCGGGAATGACCTTACTCACAGATACGCAGTATTTT; cdr3_aa: CASSLRLAGMTLLTDTQYF
j_call: TRBJ2-5; clone_size: few; d_call: NA; v_call: TRBV7-2; cdr3_length: 18; cdr3_nt: TGTGCCAGCAGCCGCACAGGGGGTAGCGGGCCGGGGGAAGAGACCCAGTACTTC; cdr3_aa: CASSRTGGSGPGEETQYF
j_call: TRBJ1-2; clone_size: NA; d_call: NA; v_call: TRBV29-1; cdr3_length: 16; cdr3_nt: TGCAGCGTTGAAGTGTCGCCTTTATTAGCGCAAGATGGCTACACCTTC; cdr3_aa: CSVEVSPLLAQDGYTF
j_call: TRBJ2-1; clone_size: few; d_call: TRBD2; v_call: TRBV4-1; cdr3_length: 17; cdr3_nt: TGCGCCAGCAGCCACCCGAAAACTAGCGGGAGACAAAATGAGCAGTTCTTC; cdr3_aa: CASSHPKTSGRQNEQFF
j_call: TRBJ2-7; clone_size: NA; d_call: TRBD2; v_call: TRBV11-3; cdr3_length: 15; cdr3_nt: TGTGCCAGCAGCTTCTCGGCTAGCGGCCTTGGGAAGCAGTACTTC; cdr3_aa: CASSFSASGLGKQYF
j_call: TRBJ1-5; clone_size: many; d_call: NA; v_call: TRBV30; cdr3_length: 13; cdr3_nt: TGTGCCTGGAGTGGGGGAGAGGTTCAGCCCCAGCATTTT; cdr3_aa: CAWSGGEVQPQHF
j_call: TRBJ2-7; clone_size: NA; d_call: NA; v_call: TRBV4-3; cdr3_length: 15; cdr3_nt: TGCGCCAGCAGCTTCTCTAGCGCCGGCTCCTACGAGCAGTACTTC; cdr3_aa: CASSFSSAGSYEQYF
j_call: TRBJ2-6; clone_size: few; d_call: TRBD2; v_call: TRBV28; cdr3_length: 15; cdr3_nt: TGTGCCAGCAACCCTAGCGGCTCTGGGGCCAACGTCCTGACTTTC; cdr3_aa: CASNPSGSGANVLTF
j_call: TRBJ2-7; clone_size: many; d_call: TRBD1; v_call: TRBV30; cdr3_length: 12; cdr3_nt: TGTGCCTGGAGTAAGGGGGCCCACGAGCAGTACTTC; cdr3_aa: CAWSKGAHEQYF
j_call: TRBJ2-7; clone_size: NA; d_call: NA; v_call: TRBV5-6; cdr3_length: 13; cdr3_nt: TGTGCCAGCAGCTGGGGCTTGACCCACGAGCAGTACTTC; cdr3_aa: CASSWGLTHEQYF
j_call: TRBJ1-1; clone_size: NA; d_call: NA; v_call: TRBV6-1; cdr3_length: 12; cdr3_nt: TGTGCCAGCAATGGAGGGGGCACTGAAGCTTTCTTT; cdr3_aa: CASNGGGTEAFF
j_call: TRBJ1-1; clone_size: NA; d_call: NA; v_call: TRBV10-3; cdr3_length: 13; cdr3_nt: TGTGCCATCAGTAGCATCGGGAACACTGAAGCTTTCTTT; cdr3_aa: CAISSIGNTEAFF
j_call: TRBJ2-1; clone_size: NA; d_call: NA; v_call: TRBV20-1; cdr3_length: 16; cdr3_nt: TGCAGTGCTAGAGGGGGGGAGGCGGTAAAATACAATGAGCAGTTCTTC; cdr3_aa: CSARGGEAVKYNEQFF
j_call: TRBJ2-1; clone_size: NA; d_call: NA; v_call: TRBV15; cdr3_length: 15; cdr3_nt: TGTGCCACCAGCACGAGGAGAGGGACCCACAATGAGCAGTTCTTC; cdr3_aa: CATSTRRGTHNEQFF
j_call: TRBJ1-1; clone_size: few; d_call: NA; v_call: TRBV5-1; cdr3_length: 14; cdr3_nt: TGCGCCAGCAGCTTGGTATTGGGAGACACTGAAGCTTTCTTT; cdr3_aa: CASSLVLGDTEAFF
j_call: TRBJ2-2; clone_size: NA; d_call: NA; v_call: TRBV27; cdr3_length: 15; cdr3_nt: TGTGCCAGCAGTCCCCGCAGGGTCGGCACCGGGGAGCTGTTTTTT; cdr3_aa: CASSPRRVGTGELFF
j_call: TRBJ2-7; clone_size: many; d_call: TRBD2; v_call: TRBV10-3; cdr3_length: 14; cdr3_nt: TGTGCCATCAGTGGCGGGAGCCTATCCTACGAGCAGTACTTC; cdr3_aa: CAISGGSLSYEQYF
j_call: TRBJ1-2; clone_size: NA; d_call: TRBD1; v_call: TRBV9; cdr3_length: 14; cdr3_nt: TGTGCCAGCAGACTCGACCAGGGGGCGGGCGGCTACACCTTC; cdr3_aa: CASRLDQGAGGYTF
j_call: TRBJ2-1; clone_size: NA; d_call: TRBD2; v_call: TRBV7-9; cdr3_length: 18; cdr3_nt: TGTGCCAGCAGCTTAGCGGGCCGTTCCGCGGGAGGCAACAATGAGCAGTTCTTC; cdr3_aa: CASSLAGRSAGGNNEQFF
j_call: TRBJ1-5; clone_size: few; d_call: NA; v_call: TRBV20-1; cdr3_length: 17; cdr3_nt: TGCAGTGCCAAGTCCGGCCAGAACATGGGGAGCAATCAGCCCCAGCATTTT; cdr3_aa: CSAKSGQNMGSNQPQHF